This TCR beta chain was found in a study of blood T cell repertoires in COVID-19. Germline loops: CDR1 KGHSH, CDR2 LQKENI. V was shortened by 8 bases and J by 4 bases, with 12 bases between the two germline ends. This CDR3 is 13 amino acids long. Generated by immunoSEQ multiplex PCR, the TCRdb table keeps only in-frame clones and is missing some. The top ten clones hold under 2.5% of a sample with about 130,000 clones, 70% to 90% of them seen once. The chain uses TRBV18 and TRBJ1-5, with D unresolved. The receptor was derived from a woman aged 50 to 60 who had recovered from COVID-19. What was sequenced was PBMCs or T cells enriched from blood (not recorded which). In DNA, the CDR3 is TGTGCCAGCAGAGGGCCAGAGAATCAGCCCCAGCATTTT. It translates to CASRGPENQPQHF.